This T cell receptor beta chain was identified in a study of T cell clusters in autoimmune cytopenias. Study details: The mean age of healthy donor controls was approximately 50 years, the median roughly 60 years.

Approximately 36,000 genome equivalents of blood DNA were amplified for TRB. The CDR3 totals 15 residues. CDR1 and CDR2 (germline): MNHNY, SVGAGI (reference sequence). This clonotype is deemed medium-sized (0.01 to 0.1%) by its frequency. TRB rearrangements were amplified by touch-down multiplex PCR with mixed TRB-A/B primers. No DNA is given; TCRdb re-called the multiplex PCR reads and lists each CDR3 protein once. The specimen's table records fewer than 7,500 distinct CDR3 sequences. The same sample was also studied in work on T cell repertoires in aging, cancer and after chemotherapy. As that study records: Untreated cancer patients had significantly lower blood TCR diversity than age-matched healthy donors. In healthy donors, age-related TCR diversity loss mainly reflected lost richness.

This TCR was recovered from a human donor in good health. What was sequenced was peripheral blood. The V call is TRBV6-6, the J call TRBJ2-7; with no DNA, the TCRdb D assignment of TRBD1 cannot be verified. The CDR3: CATNSLWTGTYEQYF.